The text below deals with one T cell receptor beta chain. This record belongs to a study of blood T cell repertoires in COVID-19. Germline V gene data show CDR1 as SQVTM and CDR2 as ANQGSEA. This CDR3 has 16 amino acids. V gave up 3 bases and J gave up 6 bases, with 21 bases separating them. Repertoires were generated with immunoSEQ multiplex PCR, while TCRdb's copy carries only in-frame clones and drops some. The sample includes 100,000 to 150,000 clones, roughly 91% seen only once; the top ten take around 4.2%. The Seattle patients joined while their infection was active and were tracked longitudinally afterward.

The receptor's source is a man aged 55 to 70 with COVID-19, enrolled during active disease. The chain links TRBV29-1 to TRBJ2-1; a possible D gene is TRBD1 (6 bases). What was sequenced was peripheral blood. The CDR3 is CSVDFFPGALGNEQFF. CDR3 DNA sequence: TGCAGCGTTGATTTTTTTCCAGGGGCACTGGGCAATGAGCAGTTCTTC.